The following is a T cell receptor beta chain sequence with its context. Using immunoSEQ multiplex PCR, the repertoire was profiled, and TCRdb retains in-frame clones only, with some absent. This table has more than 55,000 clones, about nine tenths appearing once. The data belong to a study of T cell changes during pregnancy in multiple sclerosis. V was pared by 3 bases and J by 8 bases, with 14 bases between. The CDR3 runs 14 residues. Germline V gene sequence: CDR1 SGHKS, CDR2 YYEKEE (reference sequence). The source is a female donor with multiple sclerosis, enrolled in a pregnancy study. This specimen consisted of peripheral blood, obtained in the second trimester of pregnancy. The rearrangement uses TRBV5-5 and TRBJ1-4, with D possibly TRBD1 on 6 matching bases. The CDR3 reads CASSYGQPGEKLFF. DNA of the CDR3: TGTGCCAGCAGCTACGGACAGCCAGGGGAAAAACTGTTTTTT.